Presented here are 9 T cell receptor beta chains from one specimen sequenced in a study of control samples from healthy donors and cancer patients. Clones were read by immunoSEQ multiplex PCR, and TCRdb kept only the in-frame ones, dropping some. This listing includes approximately 190,000 clones. The sequenced material came from blood. These receptors originate from a woman younger than 45 in good health.

The V gene is TRBV9, the J gene TRBJ2-5; no clear D. This CDR3 region has 11 residues. V was clipped by 2 bases and J by 1 base, with 0 bases between them. The germline V gene has CDR1 SGDLS and CDR2 YYNGEE. DNA for the CDR3: TGTGCCAGCAGCGTCCAAGAGACCCAGTACTTC. Protein: CASSVQETQYF.

The rearrangement uses TRBV11-2 and TRBJ1-5; weak D call: TRBD1 (6 bases). The CDR3 totals 15 residues. CDR1 and CDR2 (germline): SGHAT, FQNNGV. Trimming cost V 5 bases and J 0 bases, with 11 bases left between them. As DNA, the CDR3 is TGTGCCAGCAGCCAAGGGACAAATAGCAATCAGCCCCAGCATTTT. This translates into CASSQGTNSNQPQHF.

The CDR3 nucleotides read TGTGCCAGCAGCTTGTTTTTGCGGACAGGGATCGAGCAGTACTTC. Translated, it gives CASSLFLRTGIEQYF. The rearrangement links TRBV5-4 to TRBJ2-7, with 8 positions matching TRBD1. Germline V gene sequence: CDR1 SGHNT, CDR2 YYREEE (reference sequence). V trimming: 1 base; J trimming: 6 bases; junction bases outside the gene matches: 9. The CDR3 is 15 amino acids.

V gene TRBV19 combines with J gene TRBJ2-3; 7 positions agree with TRBD1. The CDR3 is 13 residues long. Unmatched junction bases numbered 10, after V lost 10 bases and J lost 6 bases. From germline, CDR1 is LNHDA and CDR2 SQIVND (reference sequence). CDR3 in DNA: TGTGCCATACGGGACAGTAGTTTGGATACGCAGTATTTT. It is translated as CAIRDSSLDTQYF.

The chain uses TRBV24-1 and TRBJ2-1; no definite D call. This CDR3 spans 14 amino acids. Germline V gene sequence: CDR1 KGHDR, CDR2 SFDVKD. V was cut by 0 bases and J by 7 bases, with 9 bases left in between. This CDR3 reads CATSDLFRANEQFF. CDR3 DNA: TGTGCCACCAGTGATTTGTTCCGGGCTAATGAGCAGTTCTTC.

This chain uses TRBV5-1 with TRBJ2-2; D may be TRBD1 (6 bases). Trimming shortened V by 2 bases and J by 4 bases, and 15 bases separated the two germline ends. The CDR3 consists of 16 residues. CDR1 and CDR2 from the germline V gene are SGHRS and YFSETQ. The CDR3 here is CASSFEGQGLTGELFF. The CDR3 nucleotides are TGCGCCAGCAGCTTCGAAGGGCAGGGGCTCACCGGGGAGCTGTTTTTT.

This chain joins TRBV4-3 and TRBJ2-2; D gene uncertain. V gave up 1 base and J gave up 5 bases, with 11 bases separating them. The CDR3 extends over 15 amino acids. The germline V gene has CDR1 LGHNA and CDR2 YSLEER. The CDR3, as DNA: TGCGCCAGCAGCCAAGTCGTGGGGTATACCGGGGAGCTGTTTTTT. Translating gives CASSQVVGYTGELFF.

V usage is TRBV11-3 and J usage is TRBJ2-5, with D possibly being TRBD1 or TRBD2 (6 bases each). The germline V gene has CDR1 SGHNT and CDR2 YENEEA. Trimming stripped 1 base from V and 5 bases from J, with 17 bases between. The CDR3 length is 16 residues. In nucleotides, the CDR3 is TGTGCCAGCAGCTTAGGGGTGGACCGGGGGCGGGAGACCCAGTACTTC. Amino acid sequence: CASSLGVDRGRETQYF.

The V and J genes are TRBV25-1 and TRBJ1-6; D is ambiguous. Germline assignment: CDR1 MGHDK and CDR2 SYGVNS. This CDR3 is built from 17 residues. V was cut by 3 bases and J by 2 bases, with 14 bases left in between. The CDR3 region has the DNA TGTGCCAGCAGTGATCCCGAGACCGCGCCCTATAATTCACCCCTCCACTTT. Translating it yields CASSDPETAPYNSPLHF.